This TCR beta chain was sequenced for a study of cytomegalovirus exposure and HLA in healthy donors. CDR3 length: 15 residues. V lost 1 base and J lost 1, with 10 bases in between. Germline-derived CDR1 and CDR2 are LGHNA and YSLEER. The PCR used 60 Vbeta and 13 Jbeta primers. Method: immunoSEQ multiplex PCR; TCRdb's copy keeps in-frame clones and lacks some. Here the sample spans roughly 190,000 clones, roughly 80% being singletons. General study points: Through in vitro validation, three CMV-associated chains were shown to be specific for CMV antigens. Exclusion as indistinguishable affected some V segments, including TRBV6-2 and TRBV6-3.

Among the donors, all were healthy bone marrow donors. About this clone itself: What it binds is unknown.

The specimen was PBMCs. The source of this sequence is a young woman in good health and CMV-seronegative. The chain couples TRBV4-3 to TRBJ1-1, with D unresolved. For the CDR3, the DNA is TGCGCCAGCAGCCAAGCGGGATCTCCGAACACTGAAGCTTTCTTT. Amino acids: CASSQAGSPNTEAFF.